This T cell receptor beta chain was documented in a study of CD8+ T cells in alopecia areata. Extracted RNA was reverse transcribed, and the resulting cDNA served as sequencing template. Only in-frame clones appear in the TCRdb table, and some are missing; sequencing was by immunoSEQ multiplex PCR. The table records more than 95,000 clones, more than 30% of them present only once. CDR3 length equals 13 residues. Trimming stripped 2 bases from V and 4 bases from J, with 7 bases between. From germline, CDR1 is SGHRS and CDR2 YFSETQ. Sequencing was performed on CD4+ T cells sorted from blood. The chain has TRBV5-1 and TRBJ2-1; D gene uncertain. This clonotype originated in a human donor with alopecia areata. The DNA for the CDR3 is TGCGCCAGCAGCTTAAGGCAGTACAATGAGCAGTTCTTC. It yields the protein CASSLRQYNEQFF.